This TCR beta chain was identified in a study of glioma-infiltrating T cells. By share, this clonotype counts as medium-sized. Amplification of TCR alpha and beta CDR3 regions from RNA used iRepertoire nested multiplex PCR. TCRdb used MiXCR to reprocess the multiplex PCR reads, holding one entry per CDR3 protein. Counted here are more than 20,000 distinct CDR3 sequences, roughly 25% occurring once; the ten biggest clones make up about an eighth. Sequences were obtained from glioma tissue, nonneoplastic brain tissue, or PBMCs (not recorded which). The TCR comes from a human donor with low-grade glioma or glioblastoma, undergoing nonglioma brain surgery, or in good health (not recorded which).

The CDR3 spells CASSYQGDPYEQYF. CDR3 DNA: TGTGCCAGCAGCTACCAGGGGGACCCCTACGAGCAGTACTTC. The chain has TRBV6-2 or TRBV6-3 and TRBJ2-7; TRBD1 aligns across 7 bases. V shed 6 bases and J 2 bases; nucleotides not matched to a gene: 7. This CDR3 has 14 residues. CDR1 is MNHEY and CDR2 is SVGEGT in the germline V gene.